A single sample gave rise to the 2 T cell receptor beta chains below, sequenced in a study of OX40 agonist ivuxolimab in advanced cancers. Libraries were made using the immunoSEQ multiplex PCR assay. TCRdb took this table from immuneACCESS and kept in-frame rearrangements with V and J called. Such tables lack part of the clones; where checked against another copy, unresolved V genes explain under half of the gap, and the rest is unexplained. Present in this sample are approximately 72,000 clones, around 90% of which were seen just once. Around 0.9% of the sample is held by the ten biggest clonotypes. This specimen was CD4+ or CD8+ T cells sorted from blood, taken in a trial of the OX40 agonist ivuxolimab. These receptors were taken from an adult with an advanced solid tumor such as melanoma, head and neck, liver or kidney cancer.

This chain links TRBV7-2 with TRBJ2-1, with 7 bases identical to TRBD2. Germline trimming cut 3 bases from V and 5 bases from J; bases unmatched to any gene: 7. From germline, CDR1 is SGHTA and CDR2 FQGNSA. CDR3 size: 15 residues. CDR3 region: CASSLTSLLNNEQFF. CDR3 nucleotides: TGTGCCAGCAGCTTGACTAGCCTACTTAACAATGAGCAGTTCTTC.

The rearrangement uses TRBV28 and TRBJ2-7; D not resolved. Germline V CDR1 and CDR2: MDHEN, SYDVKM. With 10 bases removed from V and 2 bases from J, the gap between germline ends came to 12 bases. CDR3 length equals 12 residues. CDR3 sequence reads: CATETYPYEQYF. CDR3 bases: TGTGCCACCGAGACATACCCCTACGAGCAGTACTTC.